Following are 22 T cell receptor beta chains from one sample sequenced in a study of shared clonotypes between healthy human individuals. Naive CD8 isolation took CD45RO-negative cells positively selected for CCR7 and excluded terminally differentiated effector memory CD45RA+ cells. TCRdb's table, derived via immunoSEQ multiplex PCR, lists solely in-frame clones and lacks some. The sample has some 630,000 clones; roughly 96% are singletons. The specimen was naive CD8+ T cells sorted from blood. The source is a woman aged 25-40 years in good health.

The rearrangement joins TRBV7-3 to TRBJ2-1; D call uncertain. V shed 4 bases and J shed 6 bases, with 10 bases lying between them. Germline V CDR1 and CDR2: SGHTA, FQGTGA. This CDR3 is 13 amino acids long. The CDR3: CASSSPLTNEQFF. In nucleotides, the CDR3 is TGTGCCAGCAGCTCCCCTCTGACCAATGAGCAGTTCTTC.

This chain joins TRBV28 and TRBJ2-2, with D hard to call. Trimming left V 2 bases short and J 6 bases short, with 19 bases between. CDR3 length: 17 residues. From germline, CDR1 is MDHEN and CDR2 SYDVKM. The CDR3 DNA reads TGTGCCAGCAGTTTAGACGAACTTTCCTACAGCCCCGGGGAGCTGTTTTTT. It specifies CASSLDELSYSPGELFF.

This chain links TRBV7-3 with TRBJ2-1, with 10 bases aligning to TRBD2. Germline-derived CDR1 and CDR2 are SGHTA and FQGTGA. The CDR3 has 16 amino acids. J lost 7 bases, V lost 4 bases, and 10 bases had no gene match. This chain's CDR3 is CASSSPEREGWNEQFF. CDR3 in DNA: TGTGCCAGCAGCTCCCCCGAGCGGGAGGGATGGAATGAGCAGTTCTTC.

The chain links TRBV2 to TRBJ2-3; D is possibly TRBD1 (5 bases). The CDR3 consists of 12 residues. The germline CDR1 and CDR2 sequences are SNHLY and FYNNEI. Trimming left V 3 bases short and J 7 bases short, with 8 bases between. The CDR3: CASSDQGNTQYF. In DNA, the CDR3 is TGTGCCAGCAGTGATCAGGGAAATACGCAGTATTTT.

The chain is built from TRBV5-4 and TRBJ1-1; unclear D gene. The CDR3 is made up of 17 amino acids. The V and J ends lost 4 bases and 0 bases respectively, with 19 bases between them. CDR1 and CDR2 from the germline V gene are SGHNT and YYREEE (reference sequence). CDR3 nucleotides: TGTGCCAGCAGCCCACCTCGAGGTACAGCCATGAACACTGAAGCTTTCTTT. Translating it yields CASSPPRGTAMNTEAFF.

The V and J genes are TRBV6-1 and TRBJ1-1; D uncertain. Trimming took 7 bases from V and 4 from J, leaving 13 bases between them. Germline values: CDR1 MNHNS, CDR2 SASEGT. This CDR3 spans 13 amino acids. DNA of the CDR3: TGTGCCAGCACCGAAGGATGGGGCACTGAAGCTTTCTTT. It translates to CASTEGWGTEAFF.

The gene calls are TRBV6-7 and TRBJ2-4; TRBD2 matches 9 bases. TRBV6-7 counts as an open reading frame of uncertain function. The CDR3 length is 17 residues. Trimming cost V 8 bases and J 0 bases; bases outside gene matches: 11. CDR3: CASPSGSGRVAKNIQYF. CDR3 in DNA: TGTGCCAGCCCCAGTGGTAGCGGGAGAGTAGCCAAAAACATTCAGTACTTC.

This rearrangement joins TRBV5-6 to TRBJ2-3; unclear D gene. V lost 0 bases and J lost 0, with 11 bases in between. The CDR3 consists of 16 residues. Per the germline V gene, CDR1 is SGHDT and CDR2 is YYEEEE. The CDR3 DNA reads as TGTGCCAGCAGCTTGGCACTAACTGCTAGCACAGATACGCAGTATTTT. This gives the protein CASSLALTASTDTQYF.

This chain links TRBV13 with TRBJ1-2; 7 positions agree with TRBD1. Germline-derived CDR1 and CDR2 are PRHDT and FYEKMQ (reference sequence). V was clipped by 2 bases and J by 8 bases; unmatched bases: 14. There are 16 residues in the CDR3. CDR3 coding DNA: TGTGCCAGCAGCTTATTACAGGGGCCATCGGGCCGGGGCTACACCTTC. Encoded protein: CASSLLQGPSGRGYTF.

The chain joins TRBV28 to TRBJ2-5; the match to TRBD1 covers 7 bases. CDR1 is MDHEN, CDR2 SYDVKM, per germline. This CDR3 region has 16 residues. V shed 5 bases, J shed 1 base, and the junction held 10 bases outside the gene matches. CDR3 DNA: TGTGCCAGCAGTCTTGATGGGACAGTCATCCAAGAGACCCAGTACTTC. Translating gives CASSLDGTVIQETQYF.

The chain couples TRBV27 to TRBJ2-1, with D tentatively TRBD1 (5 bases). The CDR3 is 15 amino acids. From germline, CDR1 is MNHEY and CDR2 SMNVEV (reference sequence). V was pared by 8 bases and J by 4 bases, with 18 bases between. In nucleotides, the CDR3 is TGTGCCAGCGAGACAGCGACGGGTGGGTACAATGAGCAGTTCTTC. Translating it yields CASETATGGYNEQFF.

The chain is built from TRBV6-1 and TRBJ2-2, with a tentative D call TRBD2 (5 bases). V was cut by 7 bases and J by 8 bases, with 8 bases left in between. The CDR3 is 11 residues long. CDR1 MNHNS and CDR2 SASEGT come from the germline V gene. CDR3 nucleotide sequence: TGTGCCAGCATAGGGAGAGGGGAGCTGTTTTTT. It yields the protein CASIGRGELFF.

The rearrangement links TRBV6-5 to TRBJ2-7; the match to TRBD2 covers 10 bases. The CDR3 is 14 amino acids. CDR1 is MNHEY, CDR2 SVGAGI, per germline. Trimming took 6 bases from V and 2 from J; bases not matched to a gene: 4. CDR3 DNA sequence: TGTGCCAGCAGCTCAGGACTAGCGGCCTACGAGCAGTACTTC. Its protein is CASSSGLAAYEQYF.

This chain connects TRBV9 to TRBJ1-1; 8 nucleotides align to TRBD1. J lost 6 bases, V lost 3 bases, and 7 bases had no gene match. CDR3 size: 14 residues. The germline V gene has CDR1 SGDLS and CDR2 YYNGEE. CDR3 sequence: CASSGSTGGSEAFF. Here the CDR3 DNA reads TGTGCCAGCAGCGGATCCACAGGGGGTTCTGAAGCTTTCTTT.

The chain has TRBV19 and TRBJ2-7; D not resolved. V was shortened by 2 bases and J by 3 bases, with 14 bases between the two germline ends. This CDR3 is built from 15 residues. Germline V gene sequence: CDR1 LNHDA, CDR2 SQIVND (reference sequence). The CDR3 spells CASSINLPTGYEQYF. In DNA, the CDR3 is TGTGCCAGTAGTATAAACTTGCCCACGGGCTACGAGCAGTACTTC.

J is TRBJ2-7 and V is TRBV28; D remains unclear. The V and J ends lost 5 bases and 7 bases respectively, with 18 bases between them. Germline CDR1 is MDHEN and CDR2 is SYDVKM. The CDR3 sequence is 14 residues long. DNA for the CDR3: TGTGCCAGCAGTCCGTCCTCAATGGCCTTTGAGCAGTACTTC. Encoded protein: CASSPSSMAFEQYF.

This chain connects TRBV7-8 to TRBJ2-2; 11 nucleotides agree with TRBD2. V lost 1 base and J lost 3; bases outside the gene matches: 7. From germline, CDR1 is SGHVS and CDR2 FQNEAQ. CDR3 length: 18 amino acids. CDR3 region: CASSLVAGGPKYTGELFF. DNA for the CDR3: TGTGCCAGCAGCTTAGTAGCGGGAGGGCCTAAATACACCGGGGAGCTGTTTTTT.

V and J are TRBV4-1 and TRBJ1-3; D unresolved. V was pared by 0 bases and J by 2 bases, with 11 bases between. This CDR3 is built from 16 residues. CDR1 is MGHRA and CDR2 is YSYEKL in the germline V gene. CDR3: CASSQEVSYTGNTIYF. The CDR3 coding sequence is TGCGCCAGCAGCCAAGAAGTATCCTACACTGGAAACACCATATATTTT.

The CDR3 nucleotides read TGTGCCAGCACCCGGGACACCGGGGAGCTGTTTTTT. This translates into CASTRDTGELFF. The chain is built from TRBV28 and TRBJ2-2; D is unclear. V gave up 7 bases and J gave up 3 bases, with 6 bases separating them. CDR3 size: 12 residues. Germline V gene data show CDR1 as MDHEN and CDR2 as SYDVKM.

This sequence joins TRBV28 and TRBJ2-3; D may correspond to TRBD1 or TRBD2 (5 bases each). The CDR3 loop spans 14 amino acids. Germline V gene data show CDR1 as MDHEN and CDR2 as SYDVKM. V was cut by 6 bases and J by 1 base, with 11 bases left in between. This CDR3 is CASSPRDRTDTQYF. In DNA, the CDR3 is TGTGCCAGCAGCCCCAGGGACCGCACAGATACGCAGTATTTT. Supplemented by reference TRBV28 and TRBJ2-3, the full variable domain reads DVKVTQSSRYLVKRTGEKVFLECVQDMDHENMFWYRQDPGLGLRLIYFSYDVKMKEKGDIPEGYSVSREKKERFSLILESASTNQTSMYLCASSPRDRTDTQYFGPGTRLTVL.

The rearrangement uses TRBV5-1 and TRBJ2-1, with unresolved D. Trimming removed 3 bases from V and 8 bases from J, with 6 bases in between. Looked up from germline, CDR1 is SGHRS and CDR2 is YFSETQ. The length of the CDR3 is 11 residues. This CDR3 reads CASSSGHEQFF. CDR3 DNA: TGCGCCAGCAGCTCAGGACATGAGCAGTTCTTC. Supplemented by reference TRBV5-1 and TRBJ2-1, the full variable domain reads KAGVTQTPRYLIKTRGQQVTLSCSPISGHRSVSWYQQTPGQGLQFLFEYFSETQRNKGNFPGRFSGRQFSNSRSEMNVSTLELGDSALYLCASSSGHEQFFGPGTRLTVL.

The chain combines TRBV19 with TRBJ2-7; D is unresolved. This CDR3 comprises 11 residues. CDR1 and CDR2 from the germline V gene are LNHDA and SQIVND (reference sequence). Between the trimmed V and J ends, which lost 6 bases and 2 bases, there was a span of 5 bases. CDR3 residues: CASRQTYEQYF. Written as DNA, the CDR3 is TGTGCCAGTAGACAAACCTACGAGCAGTACTTC.